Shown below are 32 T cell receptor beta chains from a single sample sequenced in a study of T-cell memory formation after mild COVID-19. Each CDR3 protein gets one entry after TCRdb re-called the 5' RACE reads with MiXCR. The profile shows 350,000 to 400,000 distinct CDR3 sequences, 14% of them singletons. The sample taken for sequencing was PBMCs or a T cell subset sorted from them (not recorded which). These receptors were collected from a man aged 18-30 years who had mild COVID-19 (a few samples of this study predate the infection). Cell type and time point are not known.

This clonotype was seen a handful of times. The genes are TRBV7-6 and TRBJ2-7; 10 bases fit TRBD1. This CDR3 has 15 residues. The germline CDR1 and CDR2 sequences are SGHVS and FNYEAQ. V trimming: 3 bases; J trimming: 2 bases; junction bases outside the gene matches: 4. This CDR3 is CASSFGTGVPYEQYV. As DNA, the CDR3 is TGTGCCAGCAGCTTCGGGACAGGGGTACCCTACGAGCAGTACGTC.

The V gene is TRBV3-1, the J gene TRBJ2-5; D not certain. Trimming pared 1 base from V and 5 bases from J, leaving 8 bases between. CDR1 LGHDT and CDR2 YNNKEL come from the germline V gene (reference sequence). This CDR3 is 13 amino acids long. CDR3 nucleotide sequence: TGTGCCAGCAGCCAAGGTGTAGTGGAGACCCAGTACTTC. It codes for CASSQGVVETQYF.

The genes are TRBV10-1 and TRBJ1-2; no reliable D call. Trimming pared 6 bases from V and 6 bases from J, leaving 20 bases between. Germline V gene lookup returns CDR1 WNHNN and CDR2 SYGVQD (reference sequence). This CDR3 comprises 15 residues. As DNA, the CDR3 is TGCGCCAGCAGGGCCCATTCCGCCTATGGCGATGGCTACACCTTC. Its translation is CASRAHSAYGDGYTF.

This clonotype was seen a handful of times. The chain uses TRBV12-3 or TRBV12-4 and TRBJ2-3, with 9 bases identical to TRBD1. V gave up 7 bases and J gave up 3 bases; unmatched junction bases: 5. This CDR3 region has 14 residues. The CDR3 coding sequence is TGTGCCAGCATTCCCGGACAGGGGACAGATACGCAGTATTTT. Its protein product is CASIPGQGTDTQYF.

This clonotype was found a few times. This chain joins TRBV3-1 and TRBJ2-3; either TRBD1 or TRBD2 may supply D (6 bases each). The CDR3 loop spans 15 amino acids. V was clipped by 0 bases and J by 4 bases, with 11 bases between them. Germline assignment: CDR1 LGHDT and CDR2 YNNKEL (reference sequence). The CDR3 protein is CASSQEGGWADTQYF. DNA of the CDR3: TGTGCCAGCAGCCAAGAGGGGGGCTGGGCAGATACGCAGTATTTT.

The CDR3 DNA follows: TGTGCCAGCCAAGTTTTCCGAGGAGGCGGGGATTCACCCCTCCACTTT. Translated: CASQVFRGGGDSPLHF. The V call is TRBV28, the J call TRBJ1-6, with unresolved D. The CDR3 covers 16 residues. Per germline, CDR1 MDHEN and CDR2 SYDVKM. Trimming left V 8 bases short and J 8 bases short, with 22 bases between.

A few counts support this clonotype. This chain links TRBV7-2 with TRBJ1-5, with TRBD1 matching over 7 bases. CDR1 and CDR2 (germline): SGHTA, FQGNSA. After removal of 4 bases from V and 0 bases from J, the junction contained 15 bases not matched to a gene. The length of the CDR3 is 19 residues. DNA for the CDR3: TGTGCCAGCAGCTCGAATTTACTACAGGGGAAACTTAGCAATCAGCCCCAGCATTTT. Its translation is CASSSNLLQGKLSNQPQHF.

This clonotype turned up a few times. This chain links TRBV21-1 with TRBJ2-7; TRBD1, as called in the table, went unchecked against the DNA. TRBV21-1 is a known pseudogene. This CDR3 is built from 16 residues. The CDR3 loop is CASSVHRDRGSYEQYV. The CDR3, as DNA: TGTGCCAGCAGCGTTCACCGGGACAGGGGCTCCTACGAGCAGTACGTC.

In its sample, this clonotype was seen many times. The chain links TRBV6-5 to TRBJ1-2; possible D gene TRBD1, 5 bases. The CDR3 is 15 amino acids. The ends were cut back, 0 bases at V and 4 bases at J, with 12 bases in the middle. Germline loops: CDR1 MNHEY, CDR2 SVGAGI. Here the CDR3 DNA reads TGTGCCAGCAGTTACTCCGGGGCACGAGCCTATGGCTACACCTTC. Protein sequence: CASSYSGARAYGYTF.

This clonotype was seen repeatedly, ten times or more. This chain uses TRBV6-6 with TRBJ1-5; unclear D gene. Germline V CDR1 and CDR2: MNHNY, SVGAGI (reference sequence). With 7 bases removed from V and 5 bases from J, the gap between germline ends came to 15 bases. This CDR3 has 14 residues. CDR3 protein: CASTKQDLYQPQHF. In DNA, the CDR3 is TGTGCCAGCACCAAACAAGACCTCTATCAGCCCCAGCATTTT.

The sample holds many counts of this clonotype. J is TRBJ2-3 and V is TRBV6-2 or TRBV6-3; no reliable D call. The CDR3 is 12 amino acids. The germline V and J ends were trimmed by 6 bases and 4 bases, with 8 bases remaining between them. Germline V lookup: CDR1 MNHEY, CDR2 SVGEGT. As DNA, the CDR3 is TGTGCCAGCAGCGACTTGGCAGATACGCAGTATTTT. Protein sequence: CASSDLADTQYF.

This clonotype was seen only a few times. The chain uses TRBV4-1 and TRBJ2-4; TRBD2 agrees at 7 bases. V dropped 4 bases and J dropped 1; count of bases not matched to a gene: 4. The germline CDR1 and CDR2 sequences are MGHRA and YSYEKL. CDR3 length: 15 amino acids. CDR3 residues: CASSPGAGAKNIQYF. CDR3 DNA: TGCGCCAGCAGCCCCGGAGCGGGGGCCAAAAACATTCAGTACTTC.

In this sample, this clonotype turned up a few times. The CDR3 loop is CASSRGLGQRGGEQYF. The CDR3 coding sequence is TGTGCCAGCAGCCGAGGTCTGGGACAGCGGGGCGGGGAGCAGTACTTC. This chain uses TRBV7-2 with TRBJ2-7; D is possibly TRBD1 or TRBD2 (7 bases each). Germline V lookup: CDR1 SGHTA, CDR2 FQGNSA. V was clipped by 5 bases and J by 7 bases, with 24 bases between them. The CDR3 contains 16 residues.

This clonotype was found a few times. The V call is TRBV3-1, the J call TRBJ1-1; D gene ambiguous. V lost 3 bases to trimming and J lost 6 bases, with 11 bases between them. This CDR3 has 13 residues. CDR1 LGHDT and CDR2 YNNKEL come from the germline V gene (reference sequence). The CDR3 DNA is TGTGCCAGCAGCCATGGATCACCCGCTGAAGCTTTCTTT. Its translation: CASSHGSPAEAFF.

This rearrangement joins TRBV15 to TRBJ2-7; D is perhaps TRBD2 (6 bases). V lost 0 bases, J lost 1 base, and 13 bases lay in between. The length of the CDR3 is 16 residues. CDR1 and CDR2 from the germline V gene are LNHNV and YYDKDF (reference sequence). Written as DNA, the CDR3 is TGTGCCACCAGCAGAGATCGGGGGACCACTTCCTACGAGCAGTACTTC. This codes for CATSRDRGTTSYEQYF.

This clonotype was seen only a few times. CDR3 loop: CASSLVRVYGYTF. The CDR3 DNA reads TGTGCCAGCAGCCTGGTCCGGGTCTATGGCTACACCTTC. V and J are TRBV7-2 and TRBJ1-2; D is undetermined. V was trimmed by 5 bases and J by 4 bases, leaving 11 bases between them. The length of the CDR3 is 13 residues. The V gene's germline CDR1 is SGHTA and CDR2 FQGNSA. Full variable domain (remainder filled in from reference TRBV7-2 and TRBJ1-2): GAGVSQSPSNKVTEKGKDVELRCDPISGHTALYWYRQSLGQGLEFLIYFQGNSAPDKSGLPSDRFSAERTGGSVSTLTIQRTQQEDSAVYLCASSLVRVYGYTFGSGTRLTVV.

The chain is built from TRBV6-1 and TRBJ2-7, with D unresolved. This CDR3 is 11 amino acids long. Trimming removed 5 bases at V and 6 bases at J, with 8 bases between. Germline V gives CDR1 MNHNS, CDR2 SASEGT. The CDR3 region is CASSTSREQYV. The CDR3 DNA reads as TGTGCCAGCAGTACATCACGCGAGCAGTACGTC.

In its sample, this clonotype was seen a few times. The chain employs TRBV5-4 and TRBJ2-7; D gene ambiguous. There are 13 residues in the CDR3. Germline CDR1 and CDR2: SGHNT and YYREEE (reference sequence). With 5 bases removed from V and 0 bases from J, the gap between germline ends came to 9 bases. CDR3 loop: CASRSTSSYEQYF. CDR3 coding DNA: TGTGCCAGCAGGTCGACAAGCTCCTACGAGCAGTACTTC.

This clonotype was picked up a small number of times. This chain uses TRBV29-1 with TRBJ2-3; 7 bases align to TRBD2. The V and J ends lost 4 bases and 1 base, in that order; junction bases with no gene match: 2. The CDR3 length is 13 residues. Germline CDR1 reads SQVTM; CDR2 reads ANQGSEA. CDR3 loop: CSVAGGGTDTQYF. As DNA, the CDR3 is TGCAGCGTTGCTGGGGGGGGCACAGATACGCAGTATTTT.

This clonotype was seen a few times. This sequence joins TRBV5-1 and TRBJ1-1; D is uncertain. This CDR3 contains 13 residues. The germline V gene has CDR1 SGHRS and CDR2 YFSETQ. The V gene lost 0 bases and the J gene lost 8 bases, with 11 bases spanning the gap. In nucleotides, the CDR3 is TGCGCCAGCAGCTTGGAAGGGCTCGAGGAAGCTTTCTTT. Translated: CASSLEGLEEAFF.

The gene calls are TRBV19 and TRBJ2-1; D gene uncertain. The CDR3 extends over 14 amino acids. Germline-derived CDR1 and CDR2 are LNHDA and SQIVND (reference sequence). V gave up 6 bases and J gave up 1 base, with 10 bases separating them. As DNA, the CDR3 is TGTGCCAGTAGCTCGGCGTCTTCCTACAATGAGCAGTTCTTC. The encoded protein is CASSSASSYNEQFF.

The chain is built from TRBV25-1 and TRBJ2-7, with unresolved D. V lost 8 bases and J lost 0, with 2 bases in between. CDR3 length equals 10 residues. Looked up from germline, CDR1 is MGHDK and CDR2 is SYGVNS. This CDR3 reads CASLSYEQYF. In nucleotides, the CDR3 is TGTGCCAGCCTCTCCTACGAGCAGTACTTC.

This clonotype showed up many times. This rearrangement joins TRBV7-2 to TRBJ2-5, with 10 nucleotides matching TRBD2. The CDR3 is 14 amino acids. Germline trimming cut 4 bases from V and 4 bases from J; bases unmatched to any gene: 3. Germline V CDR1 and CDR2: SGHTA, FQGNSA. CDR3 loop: CASSSGLALETQYF. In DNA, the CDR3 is TGTGCCAGCAGCTCGGGACTAGCGTTAGAGACCCAGTACTTC.

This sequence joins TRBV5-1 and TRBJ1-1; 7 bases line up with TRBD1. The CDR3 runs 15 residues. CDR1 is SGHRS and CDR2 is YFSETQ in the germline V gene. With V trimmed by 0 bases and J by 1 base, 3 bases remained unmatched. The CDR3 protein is CASSLEGAGNTEAFF. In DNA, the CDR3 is TGCGCCAGCAGCTTGGAGGGGGCAGGGAACACTGAAGCTTTCTTT.

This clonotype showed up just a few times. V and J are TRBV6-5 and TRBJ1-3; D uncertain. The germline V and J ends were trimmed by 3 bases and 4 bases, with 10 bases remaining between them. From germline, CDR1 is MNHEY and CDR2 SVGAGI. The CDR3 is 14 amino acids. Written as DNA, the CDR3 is TGTGCCAGCAGTTATTCAGTCTTGGGAAACACCATATATTTT. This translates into CASSYSVLGNTIYF.

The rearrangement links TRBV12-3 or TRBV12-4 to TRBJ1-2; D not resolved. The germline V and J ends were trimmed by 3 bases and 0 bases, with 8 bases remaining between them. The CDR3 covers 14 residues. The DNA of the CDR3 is TGTGCCAGCAGTTTCTACACGGCTAACTATGGCTACACCTTC. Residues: CASSFYTANYGYTF.

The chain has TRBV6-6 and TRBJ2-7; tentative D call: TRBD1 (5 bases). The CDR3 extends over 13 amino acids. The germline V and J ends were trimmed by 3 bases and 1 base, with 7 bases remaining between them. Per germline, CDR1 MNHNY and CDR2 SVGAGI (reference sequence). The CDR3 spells CASSYDRSYEQYV. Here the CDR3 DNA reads TGTGCCAGCAGTTATGACAGATCCTACGAGCAGTACGTC.

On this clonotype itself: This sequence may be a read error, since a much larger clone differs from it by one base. CDR3 amino acids: CASGDRGRLNTEAFF. CDR3 DNA sequence: TGTGCCAGTGGCGACAGGGGTCGATTGAACACTGAAGCTTTCTTT. The chain couples TRBV19 to TRBJ1-1, with 8 bases identical to TRBD1. CDR3 length equals 15 residues. The V segment lost 8 bases and the J segment 0 bases; nucleotides outside the gene matches: 8. Germline-derived CDR1 and CDR2 are LNHDA and SQIVND (reference sequence).

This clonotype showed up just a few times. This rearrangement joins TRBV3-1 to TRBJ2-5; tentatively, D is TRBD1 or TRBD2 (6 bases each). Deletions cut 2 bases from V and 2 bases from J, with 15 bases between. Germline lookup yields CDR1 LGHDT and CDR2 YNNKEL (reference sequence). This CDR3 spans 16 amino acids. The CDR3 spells CASSQTPKGGQETQYF. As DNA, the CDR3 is TGTGCCAGCAGCCAAACCCCTAAAGGGGGGCAAGAGACCCAGTACTTC.

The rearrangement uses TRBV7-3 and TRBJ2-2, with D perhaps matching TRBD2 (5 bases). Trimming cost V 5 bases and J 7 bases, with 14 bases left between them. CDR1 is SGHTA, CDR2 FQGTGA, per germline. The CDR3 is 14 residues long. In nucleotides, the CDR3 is TGTGCCAGCAGCCGCCGGGAAGGGTACGGGGAGCTGTTTTTT. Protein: CASSRREGYGELFF.

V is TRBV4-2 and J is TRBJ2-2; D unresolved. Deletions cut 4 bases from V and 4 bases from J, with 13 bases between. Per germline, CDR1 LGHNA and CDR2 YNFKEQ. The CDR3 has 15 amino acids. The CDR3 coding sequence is TGTGCCAGCAGCCTAACCTTAACCCCCACCGGGGAGCTGTTTTTT. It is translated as CASSLTLTPTGELFF.

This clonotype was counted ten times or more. The CDR3 loop reads CASSQEQGRAEAFF. The CDR3 coding sequence is TGTGCCAGCAGCCAAGAACAGGGAAGGGCTGAAGCTTTCTTT. The chain combines TRBV14 with TRBJ1-1; D might be TRBD1 (6 bases). V gave up 0 bases and J gave up 6 bases, with 11 bases separating them. Germline V gene lookup returns CDR1 SGHDN and CDR2 FVKESK. This CDR3 has 14 residues.